This passage covers 9 T cell receptor beta chains from one sample sequenced in a study of blood T cell repertoires in COVID-19. Generated by immunoSEQ multiplex PCR, the TCRdb table keeps only in-frame clones and is missing some. The sample holds about 220,000 clones; roughly 84% are singletons and the top ten take 4.5% to 6%. Sequencing input: peripheral blood. The receptors were sampled from a woman in her sixties or seventies who had recovered from COVID-19.

The chain has TRBV15 and TRBJ1-1; maybe TRBD1 (6 bases). The CDR3 covers 14 residues. V lost 3 bases and J lost 2, with 10 bases in between. Germline CDR1 LNHNV, CDR2 YYDKDF (reference sequence). The CDR3 region is CATSRLQGNTEAFF. The CDR3 nucleotides read TGTGCCACCAGCAGGTTACAGGGAAACACTGAAGCTTTCTTT.

The chain employs TRBV6-2 or TRBV6-3 and TRBJ1-1; 12 bases are a match to TRBD1. The CDR3 is 16 amino acids. The trim removed 2 bases at V and 6 bases at J, leaving 7 bases unmatched. Looked up from germline, CDR1 is MNHEY and CDR2 is SVGEGT. This chain's CDR3 is CASSYAGQGARSEAFF. The CDR3 nucleotides read TGTGCCAGCAGTTACGCGGGACAGGGGGCGAGGTCTGAAGCTTTCTTT.

This chain joins TRBV5-1 and TRBJ1-1; D is uncertain. Germline assignment: CDR1 SGHRS and CDR2 YFSETQ. The CDR3 runs to 13 residues. The ends were cut back, 5 bases at V and 1 base at J, with 9 bases in the middle. CDR3 amino acids: CASRKQRNTEAFF. As DNA, the CDR3 is TGCGCCAGCAGAAAACAGAGGAACACTGAAGCTTTCTTT.

The genes are TRBV9 and TRBJ2-5, with 15 bases fitting TRBD2. The CDR3 runs 19 residues. The germline CDR1 and CDR2 sequences are SGDLS and YYNGEE. Trimming at V came to 3 bases and at J to 1 base, leaving 10 bases not matched to a gene. This chain's CDR3 is CASSESLGLAGGSQETQYF. Written as DNA, the CDR3 is TGTGCCAGCAGCGAGAGCTTAGGACTAGCGGGGGGGAGCCAAGAGACCCAGTACTTC.

The chain employs TRBV6-2 or TRBV6-3 and TRBJ1-5; D possibly corresponds to TRBD1 (6 bases). V lost 5 bases and J 5 bases, leaving 13 bases between the germline ends. Germline-derived CDR1 and CDR2 are MNHEY and SVGEGT. This CDR3 comprises 14 residues. Here the CDR3 DNA reads TGTGCCAGCAGTAACAGGGATCAGGATCAGCCCCAGCATTTT. It specifies CASSNRDQDQPQHF.

The V call is TRBV5-4, the J call TRBJ1-1; D not certain. Trimming stripped 4 bases from V and 5 bases from J, with 15 bases between. The germline gives CDR1 SGHNT, CDR2 YYREEE (reference sequence). The CDR3 is 14 amino acids. This CDR3 is CASSQRRVGTEAFF. The CDR3 nucleotides are TGTGCCAGCAGCCAGCGACGGGTTGGGACTGAAGCTTTCTTT.

The chain couples TRBV7-8 to TRBJ1-2; 7 bases are a match to TRBD1. The germline CDR1 and CDR2 sequences are SGHVS and FQNEAQ. V dropped 3 bases and J dropped 8; count of bases not matched to a gene: 6. The length of the CDR3 is 13 residues. CDR3 loop: CASSFNRGGGYTF. Here the CDR3 DNA reads TGTGCCAGCAGCTTCAACAGGGGCGGGGGCTACACCTTC.

The chain employs TRBV4-1 and TRBJ1-2; D ambiguous. Trimming took off 4 bases at V and 8 bases at J, with 14 bases between the two ends. Germline values: CDR1 MGHRA, CDR2 YSYEKL. This CDR3 region has 13 residues. CDR3 in DNA: TGCGCCAGCAGCCGCGGGGTTTTAGAAGGCTACACCTTC. Translating gives CASSRGVLEGYTF.

The chain links TRBV28 to TRBJ1-5, with 8 bases matching TRBD1. The V gene's germline CDR1 is MDHEN and CDR2 SYDVKM. V gave up 0 bases and J gave up 0 bases; unmatched junction bases: 4. The CDR3 totals 17 residues. The CDR3 loop reads CASSLWLTGDSNQPQHF. The DNA for the CDR3 is TGTGCCAGCAGTTTATGGTTGACAGGGGATAGCAATCAGCCCCAGCATTTT.